The rows below give T cell receptor beta chains drawn from one sample of a study of cytomegalovirus exposure and HLA in healthy donors. The assay was immunoSEQ multiplex PCR, and TCRdb's table has in-frame clones only and misses some. The sample carries some 180,000 clones, roughly 78% recorded once. The material sequenced was PBMCs. These receptors came from a woman aged 25 to 39 in good health and CMV-seropositive. Both conserved end residues are part of each CDR3. Fields, in order: CDR3 length, clone size, D gene, J gene, V gene, CDR3 protein, CDR3 DNA. A D gene is named only where the DNA matches it firmly. Not all rows give a size; the values are once, few, many and, for expanded clones, a class.

len: 16; abundance: -; d_gene: -; j_gene: TRBJ2-1; v_gene: TRBV5-4; CDR3aa: CASSSGSTGRYNEQFF; CDR3nt: TGTGCCAGCAGCTCTGGTAGTACAGGGAGATACAATGAGCAGTTCTTC
len: 16; abundance: -; d_gene: TRBD2; j_gene: TRBJ2-3; v_gene: TRBV7-8; CDR3aa: CASRNKREASTDTQYF; CDR3nt: TGTGCCAGCAGAAATAAGCGGGAGGCGAGCACAGATACGCAGTATTTT
len: 16; abundance: -; d_gene: -; j_gene: TRBJ1-6; v_gene: TRBV7-9; CDR3aa: CASSSDRRRANSPLHF; CDR3nt: TGTGCCAGCAGCTCCGACAGGCGGCGAGCTAATTCACCCCTCCACTTT
len: 15; abundance: -; d_gene: -; j_gene: TRBJ1-5; v_gene: TRBV19; CDR3aa: CASSPYTGSNQPQHF; CDR3nt: TGTGCCAGTAGTCCCTATACGGGGAGCAATCAGCCCCAGCATTTT
len: 18; abundance: -; d_gene: -; j_gene: TRBJ1-6; v_gene: TRBV4-2; CDR3aa: CASSRPGPRGGVNSPLHF; CDR3nt: TGTGCCAGCAGCCGTCCGGGACCGCGGGGAGGAGTTAATTCACCCCTCCACTTT
len: 16; abundance: -; d_gene: TRBD1; j_gene: TRBJ1-3; v_gene: TRBV7-2; CDR3aa: CASSLGDREWGNTIYF; CDR3nt: TGTGCCAGCAGCTTAGGGGACAGGGAATGGGGAAACACCATATATTTT
len: 13; abundance: -; d_gene: -; j_gene: TRBJ1-2; v_gene: TRBV18; CDR3aa: CASSPFPRDGYTF; CDR3nt: TGTGCCAGCTCACCATTCCCCCGAGATGGCTACACCTTC
len: 17; abundance: -; d_gene: TRBD2; j_gene: TRBJ2-3; v_gene: TRBV4-2; CDR3aa: CASSPTSGGNLGDTQYF; CDR3nt: TGTGCCAGCAGCCCGACTAGCGGGGGAAACTTGGGGGATACGCAGTATTTT
len: 12; abundance: -; d_gene: -; j_gene: TRBJ2-5; v_gene: TRBV5-1; CDR3aa: CASSAARETQYF; CDR3nt: TGCGCCAGCAGCGCGGCGCGGGAGACCCAGTACTTC
len: 13; abundance: -; d_gene: -; j_gene: TRBJ1-1; v_gene: TRBV6-5; CDR3aa: CASSRSGYTEAFF; CDR3nt: TGTGCCAGCAGCCGATCAGGTTACACTGAAGCTTTCTTT
len: 13; abundance: -; d_gene: TRBD1; j_gene: TRBJ2-7; v_gene: TRBV10-1; CDR3aa: CASSADRASEQYF; CDR3nt: TGCGCCAGCAGCGCTGACAGGGCTTCCGAGCAGTACTTC
len: 14; abundance: -; d_gene: TRBD1; j_gene: TRBJ2-7; v_gene: TRBV30; CDR3aa: CAWSDNRGAYEQYF; CDR3nt: TGTGCCTGGAGTGATAACAGGGGGGCCTACGAGCAGTACTTC
len: 13; abundance: few; d_gene: -; j_gene: TRBJ2-7; v_gene: TRBV5-6; CDR3aa: CASSLPPSQEQYF; CDR3nt: TGTGCCAGCAGCCTCCCGCCATCGCAGGAGCAGTACTTC
len: 13; abundance: few; d_gene: -; j_gene: TRBJ2-2; v_gene: TRBV5-4; CDR3aa: CASSLSLTGELFF; CDR3nt: TGTGCCAGCAGCTTGTCTCTCACCGGGGAGCTGTTTTTT
len: 12; abundance: -; d_gene: -; j_gene: TRBJ2-3; v_gene: TRBV10-1; CDR3aa: CASSAGTDTQYF; CDR3nt: TGCGCCAGCAGTGCTGGCACAGATACGCAGTATTTT
len: 14; abundance: -; d_gene: -; j_gene: TRBJ2-3; v_gene: TRBV29-1; CDR3aa: CSVDTGQITDTQYF; CDR3nt: TGCAGCGTTGATACAGGGCAGATCACAGATACGCAGTATTTT
len: 16; abundance: -; d_gene: -; j_gene: TRBJ2-4; v_gene: TRBV6-1; CDR3aa: CASSASLPVLENIQYF; CDR3nt: TGTGCCAGCAGTGCCTCACTTCCCGTCCTCGAAAACATTCAGTACTTC
len: 15; abundance: -; d_gene: -; j_gene: TRBJ2-7; v_gene: TRBV7-9; CDR3aa: CASSLVTGDGNEQYF; CDR3nt: TGTGCCAGCAGCCTAGTGACGGGGGACGGCAACGAGCAGTACTTC
len: 13; abundance: -; d_gene: -; j_gene: TRBJ1-5; v_gene: TRBV7-9; CDR3aa: CASSPTGGEPQHF; CDR3nt: TGTGCCAGCAGCCCGACTGGGGGCGAGCCCCAGCATTTT
len: 12; abundance: -; d_gene: -; j_gene: TRBJ1-2; v_gene: TRBV9; CDR3aa: CASSAYPRGYTF; CDR3nt: TGTGCCAGCAGCGCGTATCCCCGGGGCTACACCTTC
len: 15; abundance: -; d_gene: TRBD1; j_gene: TRBJ2-5; v_gene: TRBV11-3; CDR3aa: CASSRRTGGRETQYF; CDR3nt: TGTGCCAGCAGCCGAAGGACAGGGGGCCGAGAGACCCAGTACTTC
len: 14; abundance: few; d_gene: -; j_gene: TRBJ2-7; v_gene: TRBV30; CDR3aa: CAWSVSLGAYEQYF; CDR3nt: TGTGCCTGGAGTGTAAGCCTGGGGGCTTACGAGCAGTACTTC
len: 15; abundance: -; d_gene: TRBD2; j_gene: TRBJ2-2; v_gene: TRBV10-3; CDR3aa: CAISGLAGGTGELFF; CDR3nt: TGTGCCATCAGTGGACTAGCGGGAGGCACCGGGGAGCTGTTTTTT
len: 16; abundance: -; d_gene: -; j_gene: TRBJ2-1; v_gene: TRBV4-3; CDR3aa: CASSQDLLGAYNEQFF; CDR3nt: TGCGCCAGCAGCCAAGATTTATTAGGGGCCTACAATGAGCAGTTCTTC
len: 15; abundance: -; d_gene: -; j_gene: TRBJ2-2; v_gene: TRBV7-2; CDR3aa: CASSRRQTNTGELFF; CDR3nt: TGTGCCAGCAGCCGAAGACAAACGAACACCGGGGAGCTGTTTTTT
len: 13; abundance: -; d_gene: -; j_gene: TRBJ2-5; v_gene: TRBV19; CDR3aa: CASSSESQETQYF; CDR3nt: TGTGCCAGTAGTAGCGAGTCCCAAGAGACCCAGTACTTC
len: 13; abundance: -; d_gene: -; j_gene: TRBJ1-5; v_gene: TRBV27; CDR3aa: CASSLGANQPQHF; CDR3nt: TGTGCCAGCAGTTTAGGGGCCAATCAGCCCCAGCATTTT
len: 15; abundance: -; d_gene: TRBD2; j_gene: TRBJ2-3; v_gene: TRBV5-6; CDR3aa: CASSLEALGGDTQYF; CDR3nt: TGTGCCAGCAGCTTGGAGGCTTTGGGGGGGGATACGCAGTATTTT
len: 16; abundance: once; d_gene: -; j_gene: TRBJ2-1; v_gene: TRBV11-2; CDR3aa: CASSLALARSYNEQFF; CDR3nt: TGTGCCAGCAGCTTGGCACTAGCCCGCTCCTACAATGAGCAGTTCTTC
len: 19; abundance: -; d_gene: TRBD2; j_gene: TRBJ2-2; v_gene: TRBV6-9; CDR3aa: CASSYDRRGATRGPGELFF; CDR3nt: TGTGCCAGCAGTTATGACCGGCGGGGGGCCACCCGAGGGCCGGGGGAGCTGTTTTTT
len: 13; abundance: -; d_gene: -; j_gene: TRBJ2-7; v_gene: TRBV6-6; CDR3aa: CASKGVNRDEQYF; CDR3nt: TGTGCCAGCAAGGGGGTTAACAGGGACGAGCAGTACTTC
len: 14; abundance: -; d_gene: TRBD1; j_gene: TRBJ2-1; v_gene: TRBV5-1; CDR3aa: CASSFGQGYNEQFF; CDR3nt: TGCGCCAGCAGCTTTGGACAGGGCTACAATGAGCAGTTCTTC
len: 15; abundance: -; d_gene: -; j_gene: TRBJ2-7; v_gene: TRBV14; CDR3aa: CASSQEETASYEQYF; CDR3nt: TGTGCCAGCAGCCAAGAAGAGACAGCGTCCTACGAGCAGTACTTC
len: 15; abundance: -; d_gene: -; j_gene: TRBJ1-2; v_gene: TRBV7-2; CDR3aa: CASSLNAGINYGYTF; CDR3nt: TGTGCCAGCAGCCTAAATGCAGGGATTAACTATGGCTACACCTTC
len: 15; abundance: once; d_gene: TRBD1; j_gene: TRBJ1-3; v_gene: TRBV6-1; CDR3aa: CASSSGTVSGNTIYF; CDR3nt: TGTGCCAGCAGTTCCGGGACAGTCTCTGGAAACACCATATATTTT
len: 14; abundance: -; d_gene: -; j_gene: TRBJ2-7; v_gene: TRBV15; CDR3aa: CATSRALAGYEQYF; CDR3nt: TGTGCCACCAGCAGAGCCCTGGCGGGCTACGAGCAGTACTTC
len: 18; abundance: once; d_gene: TRBD2; j_gene: TRBJ2-5; v_gene: TRBV27; CDR3aa: CASSLSVVAGLGQETQYF; CDR3nt: TGTGCCAGCAGTTTATCGGTGGTAGCGGGGTTGGGGCAAGAGACCCAGTACTTC
len: 14; abundance: -; d_gene: TRBD2; j_gene: TRBJ2-7; v_gene: TRBV11-2; CDR3aa: CASSSGTTLRGQYF; CDR3nt: TGTGCCAGCAGCTCCGGGACTACCCTACGGGGGCAGTACTTC
len: 15; abundance: -; d_gene: -; j_gene: TRBJ2-2; v_gene: TRBV29-1; CDR3aa: CSVVGGRTPGGELFF; CDR3nt: TGCAGCGTTGTAGGAGGCAGAACACCGGGAGGGGAGCTGTTTTTT
len: 18; abundance: -; d_gene: -; j_gene: TRBJ2-7; v_gene: TRBV11-3; CDR3aa: CASSLEREGGPSSYEQYF; CDR3nt: TGTGCCAGCAGCTTAGAGAGAGAGGGTGGACCTAGCTCCTACGAGCAGTACTTC
len: 14; abundance: once; d_gene: -; j_gene: TRBJ2-1; v_gene: TRBV27; CDR3aa: CASSFVASPDEQFF; CDR3nt: TGTGCCAGCAGTTTTGTCGCGTCGCCGGATGAGCAGTTCTTC
len: 13; abundance: -; d_gene: -; j_gene: TRBJ2-7; v_gene: TRBV4-3; CDR3aa: CASSPSQGHEQYF; CDR3nt: TGCGCCAGCAGCCCATCACAGGGCCACGAGCAGTACTTC
len: 14; abundance: few; d_gene: -; j_gene: TRBJ1-3; v_gene: TRBV5-1; CDR3aa: CASSLGTAGNTIYF; CDR3nt: TGCGCCAGCAGCTTGGGGACAGCTGGAAACACCATATATTTT
len: 13; abundance: -; d_gene: TRBD1; j_gene: TRBJ2-1; v_gene: TRBV6-5; CDR3aa: CASKRQGGSEQFF; CDR3nt: TGTGCCAGCAAGAGACAGGGGGGAAGCGAGCAGTTCTTC
len: 17; abundance: -; d_gene: TRBD2; j_gene: TRBJ2-5; v_gene: TRBV19; CDR3aa: CASSIDLWAGGQETQYF; CDR3nt: TGTGCCAGTAGTATAGATCTATGGGCGGGAGGGCAAGAGACCCAGTACTTC
len: 13; abundance: -; d_gene: -; j_gene: TRBJ1-1; v_gene: TRBV6-1; CDR3aa: CASSEFRGTEAFF; CDR3nt: TGTGCCAGCAGTGAATTCCGGGGCACTGAAGCTTTCTTT
len: 16; abundance: -; d_gene: TRBD2; j_gene: TRBJ2-1; v_gene: TRBV27; CDR3aa: CASSLSRGLAANEQFF; CDR3nt: TGTGCCAGCAGTTTAAGTAGGGGACTAGCGGCTAATGAGCAGTTCTTC
len: 13; abundance: -; d_gene: -; j_gene: TRBJ1-5; v_gene: TRBV27; CDR3aa: CASSFGTDQPQHF; CDR3nt: TGTGCCAGCAGTTTTGGCACCGATCAGCCCCAGCATTTT
len: 16; abundance: few; d_gene: TRBD1; j_gene: TRBJ2-5; v_gene: TRBV11-2; CDR3aa: CASSSTGGKGRETQYF; CDR3nt: TGTGCCAGCAGTTCCACAGGGGGCAAGGGTAGGGAGACCCAGTACTTC
len: 17; abundance: -; d_gene: TRBD2; j_gene: TRBJ2-3; v_gene: TRBV5-1; CDR3aa: CASSFPRLAGGTDTQYF; CDR3nt: TGCGCCAGCAGCTTCCCCCGACTAGCGGGGGGAACAGATACGCAGTATTTT
len: 16; abundance: large; d_gene: TRBD1; j_gene: TRBJ2-4; v_gene: TRBV4-3; CDR3aa: CASSQDTGTGGNIQYF; CDR3nt: TGCGCCAGCAGCCAAGACACCGGGACAGGGGGAAACATTCAGTACTTC